This T cell receptor beta chain was sequenced during a study of blood T cell repertoires in COVID-19 (dated by TCRdb to the early 2020s). At the level of the whole study: The collaborator samples originated in the United States, Italy and Spain and spanned the acute and convalescent phases of COVID-19. Samples came from the ongoing ImmuneRACE study (first 160 participants) plus 1,254 subjects from 6 global collaborators. A de-identified subject ID, COVID-19 status, age in years and sex were almost always included in the sample metadata. The repertoires were released in a freely available public database meant as a resource for research on the immune response to SARS-CoV-2. The material from the prospective study consisted of cDNA or gDNA derived from T cells, B-cell-depleted T cells, or PBMCs. Subjects who had been exposed to COVID-19, were actively infected with it, or had recovered from it provided the deeply sampled blood TCRbeta repertoires that made up the dataset. Where available, HLA class I and class II types were obtained from metadata supplied by the sample provider rather than from assay-based typing.

Collaborating institutions collected whole blood in K2EDTA tubes following their own protocols. Collaborator samples were shipped for TCRbeta analysis as frozen whole blood, isolated PBMCs, or DNA extracted from either sample type. Broad study findings and their caveats: The amount of clinical and demographic metadata varied by source and participant and was provided uncurated.

Trimming removed 4 bases from V and 4 bases from J; the gene matches leave 8 bases unexplained. According to the germline V gene (reference sequence), CDR1 reads LNHDA and CDR2 reads SQIVND. The CDR3 runs 17 residues from the cysteine to the phenylalanine. The retained sequence is limited to the CDR3, 51 bases, with the frame set at the first base. This clone was detected a few times. Its antigen remains unidentified. Base qualities are missing; no much larger clone stands one base away. TCRbeta CDR3 regions were amplified from genomic DNA using the immunoSEQ Assay, a bias-controlled multiplex PCR. On the authors' methods: Within the assay, amplification of reference gene primers was used to estimate how many nucleated cells each sample contained. Sequence reads were collapsed and filtered to measure the absolute abundance of every unique TCRbeta CDR3 rearrangement. For each sample, productive Simpson clonality was calculated as the square root of Simpson's diversity index across productive rearrangements. TCRdb took over this immuneACCESS table, retaining in-frame rearrangements with V and J assigned. Such tables are incomplete; in checked studies, under half of the missing clones stem from an unresolved V gene, and the remainder is unexplained. V, J and clone size reflect that table, while D and trimming were determined from the DNA. The sample table holds 70,000 to 85,000 clones, of which 75% to 95% were seen once. The ten largest clonotypes hold 4.8% of the sample.

This receptor was obtained from a woman aged 55-69 years with active COVID-19. The sample was peripheral blood. The chain joins TRBV19 to TRBJ2-1; 12 of the junction bases match TRBD2. The DNA sequence is as follows: TGTGCCAGTAGTAGACCGGGTCTAGCGGGAGGGTACAATGAGCAGTTCTTC. It encodes CASSRPGLAGGYNEQFF. Beyond the CDR3, the reference TRBV19 and TRBJ2-1 genes provide the residues; the full variable domain reads: DGGITQSPKYLFRKEGQNVTLSCEQNLNHDAMYWYRQDPGQGLRLIYYSQIVNDFQKGDIAEGYSVSREKKESFPLTVTSAQKNPTAFYLCASSRPGLAGGYNEQFFGPGTRLTVL.